A selection of T cell receptor beta chains follows, all from one sample in a study of CD8 T cells in Susac syndrome. TCRdb fed the immunoSEQ multiplex PCR reads into MiXCR, producing one record per CDR3 protein. This sample has 85,000 to 90,000 distinct CDR3 sequences, with 90% to 95% found just once. Sequencing was done on a sample of CD8+ T cells from PBMCs. The receptors stem from a human donor in good health. Both conserved end residues are part of each CDR3. The D gene is left open where the match is weak. For some rows the clone size is stated as once, few or many, or as a class when expanded; others skip it.

d_gene	v_gene	j_gene	abundance	CDR3nt	CDR3aa
NA	TRBV5-1	TRBJ2-7	NA	TGCGCCAGCAGCACAGGGACAAGTAAAAGCTCCTACGAGCAGTACTTC	CASSTGTSKSSYEQYF
NA	TRBV9	TRBJ1-4	NA	TGTGCCAGCAGCGAGAGCATCGACGAAAAACTGTTTTTT	CASSESIDEKLFF
NA	TRBV5-1	TRBJ2-1	NA	TGCGCCAGCAGCTTTAGCGGTCGGGTGGGGAATGAGCAGTTCTTC	CASSFSGRVGNEQFF
TRBD2	TRBV7-9	TRBJ2-7	NA	TGTGCCAGCAGCACAACGGGGGGTAGGGCCTACGAGCAGTACTTC	CASSTTGGRAYEQYF
TRBD1	TRBV9	TRBJ2-7	NA	TGTGCCAGCAGCGTAGGGCAGGGGGCCTCCTACGAGCAGTACTTC	CASSVGQGASYEQYF
NA	TRBV6-5	TRBJ2-7	NA	TGTGCCAGCAGTTACGGGGGTACGGACTCCTACGAGCAGTACTTC	CASSYGGTDSYEQYF
NA	TRBV27	TRBJ2-5	NA	TGTGCCAGCGGAGGCCCCGAGACCCAGTACTTC	CASGGPETQYF
NA	TRBV15	TRBJ2-1	once	TGTGCCACCAGCTTCGGTGGCTATGAGCAGTTCTTC	CATSFGGYEQFF
NA	TRBV3-1	TRBJ2-7	NA	TGTGCCAGCAGCCAAGAATCCAGGGCCGGGTACGAGCAGTACTTC	CASSQESRAGYEQYF
NA	TRBV5-4	TRBJ2-1	NA	TGTGCCAGCAGCTTAGCGGGTAGCGAGCAGTTCTTC	CASSLAGSEQFF
NA	TRBV2	TRBJ2-5	once	TGTGCCAGCAGCGGCGGGACCCAGTACTTC	CASSGGTQYF
NA	TRBV7-9	TRBJ2-1	NA	TGTGCCAGCAGCTTAGCAGGGGCAGGACAAAATGAGCAGTTCTTC	CASSLAGAGQNEQFF
NA	TRBV7-9	TRBJ1-2	NA	TGTGCCAGCAGCCCGGGACCGTCCTATGGCTACACCTTC	CASSPGPSYGYTF
TRBD1	TRBV7-9	TRBJ2-7	NA	TGTGCCACCGGGACAGGGAGAATCCGCTCCTACGAGCAGTACTTC	CATGTGRIRSYEQYF
TRBD2	TRBV5-8	TRBJ2-4	NA	TGTGCCAGCAGCTTGGCCGCGGGGGGGCTATCTCTTGGCAAAAACATTCAGTACTTC	CASSLAAGGLSLGKNIQYF
TRBD2	TRBV5-4	TRBJ2-1	NA	TGTGCCAGCAGCTTGGTAGGCGGGGGAACTTCCAATGAGCAGTTCTTC	CASSLVGGGTSNEQFF
NA	TRBV7-9	TRBJ2-3	NA	TGTGCCAGCAGGGACGGGAGCACAGATACGCAGTATTTT	CASRDGSTDTQYF
TRBD2	TRBV4-1	TRBJ2-5	NA	TGCGCCAGCAGCCAAGTTGGGCTAGCGGACGAGACCCAGTACTTC	CASSQVGLADETQYF
NA	TRBV9	TRBJ2-5	NA	TGTGCCAGCAGCCCCCTCGGGGCCAAGCAAGAGACCCAGTACTTC	CASSPLGAKQETQYF
NA	TRBV19	TRBJ1-1	NA	TGTGCCAGTAGTAAGGATCCTGTCGGAGAAGCTTTCTTT	CASSKDPVGEAFF
TRBD1	TRBV7-2	TRBJ1-1	NA	TGTGCCAGCAGCATCAGGGGGGAGAACACTGAAGCTTTCTTT	CASSIRGENTEAFF
NA	TRBV13	TRBJ2-1	NA	TGTGCCAGCAGCTTACGGGGGACTTCCAATGAGCAGTTCTTC	CASSLRGTSNEQFF
TRBD2	TRBV7-3	TRBJ2-2	NA	TGTGCCAGCAGCTTAAAACCGTGGGGGGGGAACACCGGGGAGCTGTTTTTT	CASSLKPWGGNTGELFF
TRBD2	TRBV19	TRBJ2-7	NA	TGTGCCAGTAGTGCCTCAGCGGGGGACCCATACGAGCAGTACTTC	CASSASAGDPYEQYF
NA	TRBV29-1	TRBJ1-1	NA	TGCAGCACTTACGACAGGCTCACTGAAGCTTTCTTT	CSTYDRLTEAFF
NA	TRBV5-6	TRBJ1-2	NA	TGTGCCAGCAGCCAGCAGGACCACTATGGCTACACCTTC	CASSQQDHYGYTF
NA	TRBV29-1	TRBJ2-1	NA	TGCAGTGTTCCGGACGCCTACAATGAGCAGTTCTTC	CSVPDAYNEQFF
TRBD1	TRBV12-3/TRBV12-4	TRBJ1-5	once	TGTGCCAGCAGCCGAGCCGCCGGGACAGGGGTACAGCCCCAGCATTTT	CASSRAAGTGVQPQHF
NA	TRBV27	TRBJ2-5	once	TGTGCCAGCAGTTTATTCCAGGGGAGAGGAGAGACCCAGTACTTC	CASSLFQGRGETQYF
TRBD1	TRBV7-9	TRBJ1-5	once	TGTGCCAGCACCCTAGGGGGCCTCAATCAGCCCCAGCATTTT	CASTLGGLNQPQHF
NA	TRBV20-1	TRBJ1-2	NA	TGCAGTGCTAGGATCCCCGATTATCGGAATGGCTACACCTTC	CSARIPDYRNGYTF
NA	TRBV7-9	TRBJ2-7	NA	TGTGCCAGCAGCTTAGTCCACGAGCAGTACTTC	CASSLVHEQYF
NA	TRBV7-8	TRBJ1-6	NA	TGTGCCAGCAGCCCGCGGGGGCAGGGGATTAATTCACCCCTCCACTTT	CASSPRGQGINSPLHF
TRBD1	TRBV5-6	TRBJ2-1	NA	TGTGCCAGCAGCTTGGCTACAGGGGCTGGCAATGAGCAGTTCTTC	CASSLATGAGNEQFF
NA	TRBV25-1	TRBJ2-3	NA	TGTGCCAGCAGATCTAGAGGCGAGACAGATACGCAGTATTTT	CASRSRGETDTQYF
NA	TRBV7-9	TRBJ1-1	NA	TGTGCCAGCAGCTTAGGTGCAGGGAGCAACACTGAAGCTTTCTTT	CASSLGAGSNTEAFF
NA	TRBV11-2	TRBJ2-7	NA	TGTGCCAGCAGCTTAGTGGGCGCTATCCTCCCCGAGAAGTACTTC	CASSLVGAILPEKYF
TRBD2	TRBV7-8	TRBJ2-1	NA	TGTGCCAGCAGCGCCCGCCTAGCGGGGGCCCCAATCTCCTACAATGAGCAGTTCTTC	CASSARLAGAPISYNEQFF
NA	TRBV20-1	TRBJ2-2	NA	TGCAGTGCTAGAGATTTCCAGGGAAGCACCGGGGAGCTGTTTTTT	CSARDFQGSTGELFF
TRBD2	TRBV19	TRBJ2-1	few	TGTGCCAGTAGTGGGGGACGGGGGGTCGTCTACAATGAGCAGTTCTTC	CASSGGRGVVYNEQFF
NA	TRBV3-1	TRBJ2-5	NA	TGTGCCAGCAGTTACGACAGGTTGGGGAGAGAGACCCAGTACTTC	CASSYDRLGRETQYF
NA	TRBV7-9	TRBJ2-6	NA	TGTGCCAGCAGCCAGGGGGGGCTTGGGGCCAACGTCCTGACTTTC	CASSQGGLGANVLTF
NA	TRBV24-1	TRBJ2-2	NA	TGTGCCACCAGTGATTTTGGGACAAACACCGGGGAGCTGTTTTTT	CATSDFGTNTGELFF
NA	TRBV29-1	TRBJ1-6	NA	TGCAGCGTTGAAGAGGAGGGGATAGATTCACCCCTCCACTTT	CSVEEEGIDSPLHF
NA	TRBV14	TRBJ2-7	NA	TGTGCCAGCAGCCGTCTTGACGAGCAGTACTTC	CASSRLDEQYF
NA	TRBV7-9	TRBJ2-1	NA	TGTGCCGAGACCAATAGGGTTGATGAGCAGTTCTTC	CAETNRVDEQFF
NA	TRBV7-8	TRBJ2-7	NA	TGTGCCAGCAGCTTAGCGGGGACAAGCTACGAGCAGTACTTC	CASSLAGTSYEQYF
TRBD2	TRBV13	TRBJ2-3	NA	TGTGCCAGCAGCTATAATAGCGGGGGGCTCCAGGATACGCAGTATTTT	CASSYNSGGLQDTQYF
NA	TRBV10-2	TRBJ1-1	NA	TGCGCCAGCAGAGGTACAGGGACTGAAGCTTTCTTT	CASRGTGTEAFF
TRBD2	TRBV14	TRBJ2-1	NA	TGTGCCAGCAGCCAAGAAAGGTCGGGGGGGCCCCATGAGCAGTTCTTC	CASSQERSGGPHEQFF
NA	TRBV7-6	TRBJ1-2	NA	TGTGCCAGCAGCTTAGGGGAGGGGAGGGATGGCTACACCTTC	CASSLGEGRDGYTF
TRBD1	TRBV29-1	TRBJ2-7	NA	TGCAGCGTTGAAGGAGGGGACAGGGAGTACGAGCAGTACTTC	CSVEGGDREYEQYF
TRBD2	TRBV11-2	TRBJ2-7	NA	TGTGCCAGCAGCTCGGAGCATAGCGGGGCCTACGAGCAGTACTTC	CASSSEHSGAYEQYF
NA	TRBV12-3/TRBV12-4	TRBJ2-7	few	TGTGCCAGCAGTTTGTACAGCTCCTACGAGCAGTACTTC	CASSLYSSYEQYF
NA	TRBV12-5	TRBJ2-7	NA	TGTGCTAGTGGTTTGGGAGACTCACCCTACGAGCAGTACTTC	CASGLGDSPYEQYF
TRBD2	TRBV7-6	TRBJ2-7	once	TGTGCCAGCAGCTCAGCGGGGGGGCCCAACTACGAGCAGTACTTC	CASSSAGGPNYEQYF
NA	TRBV30	TRBJ2-7	NA	TGTGCCTGGAGTTCCCTTTACGAGCAGTACTTC	CAWSSLYEQYF
NA	TRBV13	TRBJ1-1	NA	TGTGCCAGCACCCCACAGGGAACCACTGAAGCTTTCTTT	CASTPQGTTEAFF
NA	TRBV3-1	TRBJ2-1	NA	TGTGCCAGCAGCCCAGCCGGGGATGAGCAGTTCTTC	CASSPAGDEQFF